A selection of T cell receptor beta chains follows, all from one sample in a study of blood T cell repertoires in COVID-19. Produced via immunoSEQ multiplex PCR; TCRdb's table is partial and in-frame only. The sample yields about 100,000 clones, roughly 80% seen once. The material sequenced was peripheral blood. The receptors were sampled from a woman aged 70-85 years with acute or convalescent COVID-19. Both conserved end residues are part of each CDR3. Clone size is given for some rows only: seen once, a few or many times, or a class if the clone is expanded.

V: TRBV2
size: -
CDR3: CATEDRATANEKLFF

V: TRBV30
size: -
CDR3: CAWSSDYQPQHF

V: TRBV12-5
size: -
CDR3: CASGKDRVPTDEAFF

V: TRBV27
size: -
CDR3: CASSGSNRGEQFF

V: TRBV7-9
size: once
CDR3: CASSLSGNTDTQYF

V: TRBV5-4
size: -
CDR3: CASSLRQGQETQYF

V: TRBV6-6
size: -
CDR3: CASSPPNGSGANVLTF

V: TRBV7-6
size: -
CDR3: CASSLAGTGVGNTIYF

V: TRBV11-3
size: -
CDR3: CASSPSSGGARETQYF

V: TRBV29-1
size: -
CDR3: CSVESGGNTIYF

V: TRBV30
size: -
CDR3: CARSGQTEKLFF

V: TRBV25-1
size: few
CDR3: CASTQGYGYTF

V: TRBV20-1
size: -
CDR3: CSASTGVGKNTEAFF

V: TRBV28
size: -
CDR3: CASSPEGVRWGYTF

V: TRBV9
size: few
CDR3: CASSRMGGAAGELFF

V: TRBV9
size: -
CDR3: CASSGRPDLSSGNTIYF

V: TRBV2
size: -
CDR3: CASSGQGEGTGELFF

V: TRBV5-1
size: -
CDR3: CASSKDRGDQPQHF

V: TRBV25-1
size: -
CDR3: CASSGTPSWELFF

V: TRBV7-3
size: -
CDR3: CASSLSGGPSYEQFF

V: TRBV3-1/TRBV3-2
size: -
CDR3: CASSQDPPGGQDTQYF

V: TRBV30
size: -
CDR3: CAWRAPGIMSYTF

V: TRBV12-5
size: -
CDR3: CASGLSPLAAADTQYF

V: TRBV5-1
size: -
CDR3: CASSLLTGTSEQYF

V: TRBV6-5
size: few
CDR3: CATSQANEKLFF

V: TRBV30
size: -
CDR3: CAWSSGHESVAFF